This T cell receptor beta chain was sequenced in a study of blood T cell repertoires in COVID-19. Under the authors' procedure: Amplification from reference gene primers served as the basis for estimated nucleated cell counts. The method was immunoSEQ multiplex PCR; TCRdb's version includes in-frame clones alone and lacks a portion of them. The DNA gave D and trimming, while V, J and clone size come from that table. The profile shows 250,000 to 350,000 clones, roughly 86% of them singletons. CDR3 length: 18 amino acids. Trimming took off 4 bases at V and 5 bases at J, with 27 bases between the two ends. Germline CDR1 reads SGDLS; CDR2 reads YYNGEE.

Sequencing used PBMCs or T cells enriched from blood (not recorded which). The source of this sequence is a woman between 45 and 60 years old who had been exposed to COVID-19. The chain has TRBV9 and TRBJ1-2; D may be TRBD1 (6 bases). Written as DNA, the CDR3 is TGTGCCAGCAGCCCCACCGAAGTTACAGGGTGGCGTGTGTATGGCTACACCTTC. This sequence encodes CASSPTEVTGWRVYGYTF. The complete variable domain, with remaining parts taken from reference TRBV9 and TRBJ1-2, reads DSGVTQTPKHLITATGQRVTLRCSPRSGDLSVYWYQQSLDQGLQFLIQYYNGEERAKGNILERFSAQQFPDLHSELNLSSLELGDSALYFCASSPTEVTGWRVYGYTFGSGTRLTVV.